This TCR beta chain came from a study of cytomegalovirus exposure and HLA in healthy donors. Per germline, CDR1 LNHDA and CDR2 SQIVND (reference sequence). Trimming removed 0 bases from V and 5 bases from J, with 10 bases in between. This CDR3 has 14 amino acids. The study ran its PCR with 60 Vbeta and 13 Jbeta primers. Assay used: immunoSEQ multiplex PCR; TCRdb lists only in-frame clones, some missing. The data show fewer than 85,000 clones, with about four fifths seen just once and 5.5% to 6% held by the top ten. Study outcomes and limitations: According to reports, the classifier identified cytomegalovirus status with high specificity and sensitivity. Presence/absence analysis assumed near-uniform sequencing depth across donors. Cytomegalovirus association was assigned to under 200 TCR beta chains.

Regarding this clone: Its antigen is not identified.

This TCR was recovered from a man aged 18 to 30 in good health and CMV-seropositive. V and J are TRBV19 and TRBJ1-1, with a tentative D call TRBD1 (5 bases). The sample was PBMCs. CDR3 loop: CASSIEGHGTEAFF. As DNA, the CDR3 is TGTGCCAGTAGTATAGAGGGGCACGGAACTGAAGCTTTCTTT.